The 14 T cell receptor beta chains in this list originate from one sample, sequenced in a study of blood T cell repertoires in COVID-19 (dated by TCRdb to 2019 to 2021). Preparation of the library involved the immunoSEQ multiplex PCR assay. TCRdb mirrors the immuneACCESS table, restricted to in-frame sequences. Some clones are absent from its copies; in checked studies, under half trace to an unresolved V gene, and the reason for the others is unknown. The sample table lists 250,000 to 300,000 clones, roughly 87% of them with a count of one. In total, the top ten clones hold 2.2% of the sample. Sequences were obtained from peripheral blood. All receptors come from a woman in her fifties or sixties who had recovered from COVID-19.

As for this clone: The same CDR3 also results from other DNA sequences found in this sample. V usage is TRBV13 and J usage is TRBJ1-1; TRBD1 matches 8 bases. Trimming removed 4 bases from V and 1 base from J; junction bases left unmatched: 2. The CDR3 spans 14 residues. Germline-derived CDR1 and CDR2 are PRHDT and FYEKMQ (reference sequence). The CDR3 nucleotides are TGTGCCAGCAGCTCCGGACAGGGGAACACTGAAGCTTTCTTT. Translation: CASSSGQGNTEAFF.

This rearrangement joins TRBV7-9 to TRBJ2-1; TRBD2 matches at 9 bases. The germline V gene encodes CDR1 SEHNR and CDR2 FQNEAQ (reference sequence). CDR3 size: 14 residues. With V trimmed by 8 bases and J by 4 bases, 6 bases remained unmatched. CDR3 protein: CASLSGGSYNEQFF. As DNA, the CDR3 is TGTGCCAGCCTCAGCGGGGGGTCTTACAATGAGCAGTTCTTC. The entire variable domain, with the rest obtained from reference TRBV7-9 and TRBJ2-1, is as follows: DTGVSQNPRHKITKRGQNVTFRCDPISEHNRLYWYRQTLGQGPEFLTYFQNEAQLEKSRLLSDRFSAERPKGSFSTLEIQRTEQGDSAMYLCASLSGGSYNEQFFGPGTRLTVL.

CDR3 sequence: CASSQEAGLRTFF. The CDR3 region has the DNA TGTGCCAGCAGCCAAGAGGCAGGGTTGAGAACTTTCTTT. This chain links TRBV3-1 (or the pseudogene TRBV3-2) with TRBJ1-1, with D possibly being TRBD1 (5 bases). Between the trimmed V and J ends, which lost 0 bases and 12 bases, there was a span of 14 bases. The CDR3 length is 13 residues. The germline gives CDR1 LGHDT, CDR2 YNNKEL (reference sequence).

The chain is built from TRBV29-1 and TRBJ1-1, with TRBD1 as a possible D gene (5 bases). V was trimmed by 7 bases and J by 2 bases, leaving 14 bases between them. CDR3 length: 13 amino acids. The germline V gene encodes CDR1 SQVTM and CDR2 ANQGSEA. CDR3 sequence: CSAPGGYNTEAFF. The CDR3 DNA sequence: TGCAGCGCCCCCGGGGGTTATAACACTGAAGCTTTCTTT. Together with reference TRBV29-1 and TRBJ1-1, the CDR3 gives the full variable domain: SAVISQKPSRDICQRGTSLTIQCQVDSQVTMMFWYRQQPGQSLTLIATANQGSEATYESGFVIDKFPISRPNLTFSTLTVSNMSPEDSSIYLCSAPGGYNTEAFFGQGTRLTVV.

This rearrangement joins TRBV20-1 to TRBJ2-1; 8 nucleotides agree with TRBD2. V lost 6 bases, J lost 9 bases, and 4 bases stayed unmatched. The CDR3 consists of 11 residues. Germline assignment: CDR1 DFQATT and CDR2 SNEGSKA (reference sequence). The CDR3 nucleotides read TGCAGTGCGCGACTAGCGCGTGAGCAGTTCTTC. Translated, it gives CSARLAREQFF.

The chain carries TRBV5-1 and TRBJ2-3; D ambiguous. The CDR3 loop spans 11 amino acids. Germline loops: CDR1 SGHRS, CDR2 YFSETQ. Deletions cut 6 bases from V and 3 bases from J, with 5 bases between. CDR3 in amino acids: CASMLTDTQYF. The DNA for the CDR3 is TGCGCCAGCATGCTAACAGATACGCAGTATTTT.

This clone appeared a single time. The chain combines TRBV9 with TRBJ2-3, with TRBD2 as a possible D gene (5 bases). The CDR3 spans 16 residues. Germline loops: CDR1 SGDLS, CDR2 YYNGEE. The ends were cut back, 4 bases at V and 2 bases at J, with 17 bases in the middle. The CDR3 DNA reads TGTGCCAGCAGCACCCGCCAGACCGGACTCACAGATACGCAGTATTTT. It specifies CASSTRQTGLTDTQYF.

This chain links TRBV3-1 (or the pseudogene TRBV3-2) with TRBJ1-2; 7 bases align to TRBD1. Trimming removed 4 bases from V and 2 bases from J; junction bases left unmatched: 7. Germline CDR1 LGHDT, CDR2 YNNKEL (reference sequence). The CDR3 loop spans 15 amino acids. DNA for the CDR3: TGTGCCAGCAGCCGGACGAGACAGGGAAACTATGGCTACACCTTC. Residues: CASSRTRQGNYGYTF.

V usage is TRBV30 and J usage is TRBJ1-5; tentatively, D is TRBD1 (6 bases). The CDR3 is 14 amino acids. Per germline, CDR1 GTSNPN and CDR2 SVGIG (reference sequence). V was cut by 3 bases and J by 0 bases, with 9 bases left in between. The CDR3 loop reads CAWSQGSSNQPQHF. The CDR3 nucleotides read TGTGCCTGGAGCCAGGGGAGTAGCAATCAGCCCCAGCATTTT.

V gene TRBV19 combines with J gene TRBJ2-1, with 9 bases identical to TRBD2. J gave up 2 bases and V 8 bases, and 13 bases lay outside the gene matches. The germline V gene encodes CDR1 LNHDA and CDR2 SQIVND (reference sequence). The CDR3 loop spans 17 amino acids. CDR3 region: CASFPTRLAETYNEQFF. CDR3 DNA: TGTGCCAGTTTCCCGACTCGACTAGCGGAGACCTACAATGAGCAGTTCTTC.

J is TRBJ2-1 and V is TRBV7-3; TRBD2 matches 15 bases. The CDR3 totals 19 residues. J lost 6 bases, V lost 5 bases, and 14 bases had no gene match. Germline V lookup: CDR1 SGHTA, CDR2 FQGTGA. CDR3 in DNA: TGTGCCAGCAGCCTAAGGGGTGGGACTAGCGGGAGGTGGGGCAATGAGCAGTTCTTC. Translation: CASSLRGGTSGRWGNEQFF.

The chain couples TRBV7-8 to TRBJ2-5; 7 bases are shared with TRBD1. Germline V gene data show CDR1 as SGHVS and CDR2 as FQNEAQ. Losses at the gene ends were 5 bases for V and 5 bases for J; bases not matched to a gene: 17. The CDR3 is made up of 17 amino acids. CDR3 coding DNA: TGTGCCAGCAGCCCGTACACCGGGACAGCGAACGAGGAGACCCAGTACTTC. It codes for CASSPYTGTANEETQYF.

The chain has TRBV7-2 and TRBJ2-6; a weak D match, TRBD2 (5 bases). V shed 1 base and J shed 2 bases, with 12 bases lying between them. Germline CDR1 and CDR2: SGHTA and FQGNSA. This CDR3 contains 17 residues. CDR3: CASSLVPIGAGANVLTF. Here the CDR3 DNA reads TGTGCCAGCAGCTTAGTACCAATCGGGGCTGGGGCCAACGTCCTGACTTTC.

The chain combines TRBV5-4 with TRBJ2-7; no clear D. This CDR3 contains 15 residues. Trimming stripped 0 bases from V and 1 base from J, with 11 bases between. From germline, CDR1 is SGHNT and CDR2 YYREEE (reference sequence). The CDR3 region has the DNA TGTGCCAGCAGCTTGGCCGGCGGTACTTCCTACGAGCAGTACTTC. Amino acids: CASSLAGGTSYEQYF.